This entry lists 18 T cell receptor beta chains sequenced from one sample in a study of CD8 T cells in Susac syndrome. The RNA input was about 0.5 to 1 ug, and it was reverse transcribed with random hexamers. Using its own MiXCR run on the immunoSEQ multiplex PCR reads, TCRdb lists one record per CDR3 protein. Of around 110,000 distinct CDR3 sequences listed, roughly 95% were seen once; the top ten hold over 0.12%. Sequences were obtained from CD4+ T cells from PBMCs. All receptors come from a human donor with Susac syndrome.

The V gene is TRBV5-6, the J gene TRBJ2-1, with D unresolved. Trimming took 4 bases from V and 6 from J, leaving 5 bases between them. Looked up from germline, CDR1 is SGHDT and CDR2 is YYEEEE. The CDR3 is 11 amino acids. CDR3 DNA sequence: TGTGCCAGCAGCATCTCCAATGAGCAGTTCTTC. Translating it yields CASSISNEQFF.

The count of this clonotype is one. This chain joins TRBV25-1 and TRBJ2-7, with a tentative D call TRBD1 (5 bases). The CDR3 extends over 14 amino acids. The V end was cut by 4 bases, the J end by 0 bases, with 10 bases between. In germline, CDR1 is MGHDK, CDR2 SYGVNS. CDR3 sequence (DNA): TGTGCCAGCAGTGTGGGGCAGGCCTCCTACGAGCAGTACTTC. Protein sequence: CASSVGQASYEQYF.

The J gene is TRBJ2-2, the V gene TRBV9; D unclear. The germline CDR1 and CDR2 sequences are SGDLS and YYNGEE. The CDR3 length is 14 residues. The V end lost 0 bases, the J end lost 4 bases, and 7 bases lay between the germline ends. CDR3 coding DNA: TGTGCCAGCAGCGTAGCTTCCTCCACCGGGGAGCTGTTTTTT. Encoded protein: CASSVASSTGELFF.

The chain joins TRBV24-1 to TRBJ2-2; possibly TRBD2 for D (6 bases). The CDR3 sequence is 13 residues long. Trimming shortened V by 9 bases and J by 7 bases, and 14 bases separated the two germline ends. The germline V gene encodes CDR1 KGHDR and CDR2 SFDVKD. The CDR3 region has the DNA TGTGCCACCGCCGAGACTAGTGGCGGGGAGCTGTTTTTT. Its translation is CATAETSGGELFF.

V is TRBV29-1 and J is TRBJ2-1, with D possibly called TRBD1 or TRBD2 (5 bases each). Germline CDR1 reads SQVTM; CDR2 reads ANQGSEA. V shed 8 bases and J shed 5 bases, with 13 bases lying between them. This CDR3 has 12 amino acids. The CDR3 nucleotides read TGCAGCACATTGGGACGGAACAATGAGCAGTTCTTC. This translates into CSTLGRNNEQFF.

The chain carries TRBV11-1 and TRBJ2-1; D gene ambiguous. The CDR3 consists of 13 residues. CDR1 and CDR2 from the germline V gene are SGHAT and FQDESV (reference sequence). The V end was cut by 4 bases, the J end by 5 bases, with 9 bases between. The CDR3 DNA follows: TGTGCCAGCAGCTCCCGGACCCACAATGAGCAGTTCTTC. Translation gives CASSSRTHNEQFF.

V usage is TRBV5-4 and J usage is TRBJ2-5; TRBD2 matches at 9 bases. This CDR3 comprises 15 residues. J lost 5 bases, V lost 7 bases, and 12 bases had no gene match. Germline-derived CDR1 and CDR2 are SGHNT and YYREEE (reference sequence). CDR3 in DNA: TGTGCCAGCTTCATTAGCGGGAGTCGGGGGGAGACCCAGTACTTC. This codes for CASFISGSRGETQYF. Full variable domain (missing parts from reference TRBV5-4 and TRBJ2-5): ETGVTQSPTHLIKTRGQQVTLRCSSQSGHNTVSWYQQALGQGPQFIFQYYREEENGRGNFPPRFSGLQFPNYSSELNVNALELDDSALYLCASFISGSRGETQYFGPGTRLLVL.

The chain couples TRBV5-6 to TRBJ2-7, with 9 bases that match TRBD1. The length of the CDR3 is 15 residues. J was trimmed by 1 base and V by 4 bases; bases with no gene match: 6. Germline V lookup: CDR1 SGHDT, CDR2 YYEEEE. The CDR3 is CASSGGQGSSYEQYF. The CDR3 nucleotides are TGTGCCAGCAGCGGGGGACAGGGAAGTTCCTACGAGCAGTACTTC.

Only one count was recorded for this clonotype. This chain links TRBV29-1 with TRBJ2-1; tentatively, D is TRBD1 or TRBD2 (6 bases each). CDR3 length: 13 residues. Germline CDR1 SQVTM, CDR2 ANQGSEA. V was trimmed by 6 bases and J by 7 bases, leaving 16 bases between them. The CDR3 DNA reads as TGCAGCGTCGGGGGACACCCGGAGAATGAGCAGTTCTTC. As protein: CSVGGHPENEQFF.

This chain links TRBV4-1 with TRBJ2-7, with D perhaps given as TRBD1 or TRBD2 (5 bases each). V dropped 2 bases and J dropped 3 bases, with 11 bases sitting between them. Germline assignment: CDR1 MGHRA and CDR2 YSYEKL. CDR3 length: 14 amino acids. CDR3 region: CASSQRQGDYEQYF. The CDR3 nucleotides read TGCGCCAGCAGCCAACGGCAGGGAGACTACGAGCAGTACTTC.

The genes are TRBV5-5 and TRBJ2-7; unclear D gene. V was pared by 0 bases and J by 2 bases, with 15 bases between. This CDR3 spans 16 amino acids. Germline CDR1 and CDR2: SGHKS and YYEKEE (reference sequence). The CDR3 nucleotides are TGTGCCAGCAGCTTGGGGCTTAACATGGTAGCCTACGAGCAGTACTTC. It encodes CASSLGLNMVAYEQYF.

This CDR3 reads CALDRGRDIQYF. CDR3 coding DNA: TGTGCCTTGGACAGGGGGCGCGACATTCAGTACTTC. This rearrangement joins TRBV30 to TRBJ2-4; 11 bases map to TRBD1. There are 12 residues in the CDR3. V was pared by 7 bases and J by 8 bases, with 4 bases of the junction left unmatched. Germline CDR1 reads GTSNPN; CDR2 reads SVGIG (reference sequence).

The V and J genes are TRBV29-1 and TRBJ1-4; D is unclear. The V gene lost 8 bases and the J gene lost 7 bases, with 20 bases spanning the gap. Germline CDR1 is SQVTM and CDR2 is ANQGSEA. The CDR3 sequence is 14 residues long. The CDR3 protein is CSYSLGWGGEKLFF. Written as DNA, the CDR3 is TGCAGCTACAGCTTAGGGTGGGGAGGTGAAAAACTGTTTTTT.

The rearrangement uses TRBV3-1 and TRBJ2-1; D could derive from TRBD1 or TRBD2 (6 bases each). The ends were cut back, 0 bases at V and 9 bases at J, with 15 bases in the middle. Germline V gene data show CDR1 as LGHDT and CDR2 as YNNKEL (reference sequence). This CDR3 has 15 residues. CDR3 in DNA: TGTGCCAGCAGCCAAGAGGCCCCTGGAGGGGGTGAGCAGTTCTTC. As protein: CASSQEAPGGGEQFF.

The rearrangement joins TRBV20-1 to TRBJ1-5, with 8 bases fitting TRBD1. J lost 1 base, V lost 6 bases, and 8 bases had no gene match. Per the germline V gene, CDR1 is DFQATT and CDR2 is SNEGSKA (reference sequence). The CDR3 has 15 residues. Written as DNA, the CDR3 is TGCAGTGCGATACAGGGGGATAAGAGCAATCAGCCCCAGCATTTT. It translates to CSAIQGDKSNQPQHF.

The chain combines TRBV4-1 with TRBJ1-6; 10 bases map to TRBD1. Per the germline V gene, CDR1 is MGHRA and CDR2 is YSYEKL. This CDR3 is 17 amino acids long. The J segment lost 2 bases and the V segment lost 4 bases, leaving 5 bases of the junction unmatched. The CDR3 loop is CASSLRDRGTYNSPLHF. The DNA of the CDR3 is TGCGCCAGCAGCCTCCGGGACAGGGGAACCTATAATTCACCCCTCCACTTT.

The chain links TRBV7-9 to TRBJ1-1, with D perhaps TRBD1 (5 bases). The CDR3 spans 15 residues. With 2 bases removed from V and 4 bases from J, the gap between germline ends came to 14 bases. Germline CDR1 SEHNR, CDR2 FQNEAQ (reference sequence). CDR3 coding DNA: TGTGCCAGCAGCTTACTGGGGCAGGGCGGCACTGAAGCTTTCTTT. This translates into CASSLLGQGGTEAFF.

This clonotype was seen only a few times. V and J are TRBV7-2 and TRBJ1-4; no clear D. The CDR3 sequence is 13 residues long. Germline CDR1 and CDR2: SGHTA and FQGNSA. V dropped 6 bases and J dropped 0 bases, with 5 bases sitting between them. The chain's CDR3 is CASRPATNEKLFF. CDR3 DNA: TGTGCCAGCAGGCCCGCAACTAATGAAAAACTGTTTTTT. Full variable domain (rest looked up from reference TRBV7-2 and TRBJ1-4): GAGVSQSPSNKVTEKGKDVELRCDPISGHTALYWYRQSLGQGLEFLIYFQGNSAPDKSGLPSDRFSAERTGGSVSTLTIQRTQQEDSAVYLCASRPATNEKLFFGSGTQLSVL.